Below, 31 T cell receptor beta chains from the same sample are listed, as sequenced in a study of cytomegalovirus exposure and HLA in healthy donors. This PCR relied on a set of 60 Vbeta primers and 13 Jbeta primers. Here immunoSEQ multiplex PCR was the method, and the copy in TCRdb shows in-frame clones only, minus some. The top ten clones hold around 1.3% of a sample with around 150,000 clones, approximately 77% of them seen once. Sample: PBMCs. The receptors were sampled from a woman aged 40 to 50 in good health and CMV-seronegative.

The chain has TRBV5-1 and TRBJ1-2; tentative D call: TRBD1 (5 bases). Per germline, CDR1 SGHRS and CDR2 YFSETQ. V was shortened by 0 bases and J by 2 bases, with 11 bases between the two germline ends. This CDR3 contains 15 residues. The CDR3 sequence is CASSLEGAPNYGYTF. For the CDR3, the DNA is TGCGCCAGCAGCTTGGAAGGGGCGCCGAACTATGGCTACACCTTC.

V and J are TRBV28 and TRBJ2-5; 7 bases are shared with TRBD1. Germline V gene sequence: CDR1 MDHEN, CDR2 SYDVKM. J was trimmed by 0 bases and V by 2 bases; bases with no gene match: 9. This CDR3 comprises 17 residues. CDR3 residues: CASSLMETGIYQETQYF. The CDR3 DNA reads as TGTGCCAGCAGTTTAATGGAGACAGGGATATACCAAGAGACCCAGTACTTC.

The CDR3 sequence is CASTSQGAREQPQHF. The CDR3 DNA is TGTGCCAGCACCTCCCAGGGGGCACGGGAACAGCCCCAGCATTTT. The V and J genes are TRBV5-6 and TRBJ1-5; TRBD1 matches at 8 bases. This CDR3 is 15 amino acids long. The V gene end was trimmed by 6 bases and the J gene end by 7 bases; junction bases not matched to a gene: 12. Germline V gene sequence: CDR1 SGHDT, CDR2 YYEEEE.

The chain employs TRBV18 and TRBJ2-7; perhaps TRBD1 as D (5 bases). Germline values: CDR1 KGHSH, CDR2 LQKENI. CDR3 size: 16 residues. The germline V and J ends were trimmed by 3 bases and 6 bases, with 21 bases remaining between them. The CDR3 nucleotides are TGTGCCAGCTCACCTTCCCCTCCTAAAGGGGCGATCGAGCAGTACTTC. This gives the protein CASSPSPPKGAIEQYF. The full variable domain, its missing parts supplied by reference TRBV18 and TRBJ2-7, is NAGVMQNPRHLVRRRGQEARLRCSPMKGHSHVYWYRQLPEEGLKFMVYLQKENIIDESGMPKERFSAEFPKEGPSILRIQQVVRGDSAAYFCASSPSPPKGAIEQYFGPGTRLTVT.

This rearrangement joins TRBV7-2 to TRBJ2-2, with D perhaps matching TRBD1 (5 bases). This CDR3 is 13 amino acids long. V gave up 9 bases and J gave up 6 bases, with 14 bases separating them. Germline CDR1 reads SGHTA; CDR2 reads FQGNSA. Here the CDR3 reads CASTKFRAGELFF. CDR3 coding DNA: TGTGCCAGTACCAAGTTCAGGGCCGGGGAGCTGTTTTTT.

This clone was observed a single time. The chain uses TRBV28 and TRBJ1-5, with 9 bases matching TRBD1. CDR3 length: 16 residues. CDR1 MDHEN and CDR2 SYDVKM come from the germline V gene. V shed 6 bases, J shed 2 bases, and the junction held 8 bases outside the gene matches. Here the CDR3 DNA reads TGTGCCAGCAGCCCTACAGGGGGCATTGGCAATCAGCCCCAGCATTTT. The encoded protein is CASSPTGGIGNQPQHF.

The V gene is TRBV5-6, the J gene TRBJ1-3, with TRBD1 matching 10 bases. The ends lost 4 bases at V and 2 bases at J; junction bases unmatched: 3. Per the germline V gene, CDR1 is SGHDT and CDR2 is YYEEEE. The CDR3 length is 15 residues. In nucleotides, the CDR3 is TGTGCCAGCAGCACGGGACAGGGGACTGGAAACACCATATATTTT. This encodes CASSTGQGTGNTIYF. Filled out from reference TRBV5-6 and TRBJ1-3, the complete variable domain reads DAGVTQSPTHLIKTRGQQVTLRCSPKSGHDTVSWYQQALGQGPQFIFQYYEEEERQRGNFPDRFSGHQFPNYSSELNVNALLLGDSALYLCASSTGQGTGNTIYFGEGSWLTVV.

The CDR3 reads CASSARGQGSGNTIYF. The CDR3 DNA follows: TGTGCCAGCAGTGCGAGGGGACAGGGCTCTGGAAACACCATATATTTT. This chain joins TRBV6-1 and TRBJ1-3, with 9 nucleotides matching TRBD1. Per the germline V gene, CDR1 is MNHNS and CDR2 is SASEGT. The CDR3 extends over 16 amino acids. V trimming: 4 bases; J trimming: 0 bases; junction bases outside the gene matches: 4.

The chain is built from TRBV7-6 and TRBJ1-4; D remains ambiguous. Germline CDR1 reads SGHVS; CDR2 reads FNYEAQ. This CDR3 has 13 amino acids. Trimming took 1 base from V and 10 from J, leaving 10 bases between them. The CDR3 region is CASSLGGSGKLFF. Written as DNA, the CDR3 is TGTGCCAGCAGCTTAGGAGGGTCCGGAAAACTGTTTTTT.

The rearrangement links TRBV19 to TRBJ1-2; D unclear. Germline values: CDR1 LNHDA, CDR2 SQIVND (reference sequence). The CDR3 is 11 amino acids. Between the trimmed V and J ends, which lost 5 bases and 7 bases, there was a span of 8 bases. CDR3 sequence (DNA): TGTGCCAGTAGTCCCGGGTCTGGCTACACCTTC. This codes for CASSPGSGYTF.

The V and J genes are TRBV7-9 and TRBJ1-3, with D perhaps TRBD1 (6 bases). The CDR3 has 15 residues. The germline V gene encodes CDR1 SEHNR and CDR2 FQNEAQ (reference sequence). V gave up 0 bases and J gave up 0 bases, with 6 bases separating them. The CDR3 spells CASSLARGSGNTIYF. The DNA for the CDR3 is TGTGCCAGCAGCTTAGCCAGGGGCTCTGGAAACACCATATATTTT.

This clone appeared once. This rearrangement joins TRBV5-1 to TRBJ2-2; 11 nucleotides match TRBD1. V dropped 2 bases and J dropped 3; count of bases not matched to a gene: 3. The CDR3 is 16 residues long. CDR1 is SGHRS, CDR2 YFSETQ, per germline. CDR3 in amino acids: CASSFSGQGDTGELFF. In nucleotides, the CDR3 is TGCGCCAGCAGCTTCTCGGGACAGGGGGACACCGGGGAGCTGTTTTTT.

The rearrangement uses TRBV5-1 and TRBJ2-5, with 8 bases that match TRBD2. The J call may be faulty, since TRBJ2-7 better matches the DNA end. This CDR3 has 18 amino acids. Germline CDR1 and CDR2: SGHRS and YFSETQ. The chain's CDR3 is CASSSGGGSASASYEQYF. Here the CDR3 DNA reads TGCGCCAGCAGCTCCGGGGGGGGCTCCGCTAGTGCCTCCTACGAGCAGTACTTC.

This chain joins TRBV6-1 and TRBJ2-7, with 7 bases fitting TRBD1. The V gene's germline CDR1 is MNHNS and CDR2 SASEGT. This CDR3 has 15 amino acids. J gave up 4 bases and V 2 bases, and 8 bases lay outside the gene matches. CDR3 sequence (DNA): TGTGCCAGCAGTGAATATGAGGGGGCCCTGTACGAGCAGTACTTC. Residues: CASSEYEGALYEQYF.

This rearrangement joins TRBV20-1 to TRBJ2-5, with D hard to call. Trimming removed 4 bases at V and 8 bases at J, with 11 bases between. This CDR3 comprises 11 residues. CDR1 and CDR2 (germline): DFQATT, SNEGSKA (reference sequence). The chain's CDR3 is CSANPVITQYF. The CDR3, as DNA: TGCAGTGCTAACCCAGTCATAACCCAGTACTTC.

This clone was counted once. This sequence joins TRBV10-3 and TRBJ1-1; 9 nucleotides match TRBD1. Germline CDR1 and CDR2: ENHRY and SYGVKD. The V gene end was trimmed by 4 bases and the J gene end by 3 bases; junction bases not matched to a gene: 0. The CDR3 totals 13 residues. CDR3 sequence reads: CAISGTGDTEAFF. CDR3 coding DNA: TGTGCCATCAGTGGGACAGGGGACACTGAAGCTTTCTTT.

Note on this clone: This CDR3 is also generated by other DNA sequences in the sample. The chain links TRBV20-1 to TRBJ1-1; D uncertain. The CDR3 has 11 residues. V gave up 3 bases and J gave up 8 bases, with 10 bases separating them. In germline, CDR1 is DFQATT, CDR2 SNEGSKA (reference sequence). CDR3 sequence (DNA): TGCAGTGCTAGTTTGGGGAGGGAAGCTTTCTTT. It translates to CSASLGREAFF.

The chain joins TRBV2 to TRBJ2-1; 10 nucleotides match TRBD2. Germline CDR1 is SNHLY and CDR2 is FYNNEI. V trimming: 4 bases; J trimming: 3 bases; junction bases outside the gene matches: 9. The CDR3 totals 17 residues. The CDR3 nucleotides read TGTGCCAGCAGTGTAGGGGCTAGCGGGGGCCGCTACAATGAGCAGTTCTTC. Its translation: CASSVGASGGRYNEQFF.

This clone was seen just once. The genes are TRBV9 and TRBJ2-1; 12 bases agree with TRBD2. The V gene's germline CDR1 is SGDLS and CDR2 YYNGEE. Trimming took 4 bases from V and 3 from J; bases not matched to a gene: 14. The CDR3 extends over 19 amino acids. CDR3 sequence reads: CASSSTTSGGNLVYNEQFF. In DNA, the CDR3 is TGTGCCAGCAGCTCAACGACTAGCGGGGGAAACCTAGTCTACAATGAGCAGTTCTTC.

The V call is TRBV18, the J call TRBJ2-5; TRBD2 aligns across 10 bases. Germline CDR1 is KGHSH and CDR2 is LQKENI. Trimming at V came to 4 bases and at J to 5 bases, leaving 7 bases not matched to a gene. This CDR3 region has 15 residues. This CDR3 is CASSRSGGAKETQYF. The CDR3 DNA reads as TGTGCCAGCTCACGAAGCGGGGGGGCCAAGGAGACCCAGTACTTC.

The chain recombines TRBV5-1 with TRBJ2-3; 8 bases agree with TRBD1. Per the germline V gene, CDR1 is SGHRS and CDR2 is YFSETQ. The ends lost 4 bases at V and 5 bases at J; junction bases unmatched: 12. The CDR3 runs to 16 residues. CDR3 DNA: TGCGCCAGCAGCAGGGGCCGGCAGGGGGCTGGAGATACGCAGTATTTT. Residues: CASSRGRQGAGDTQYF.

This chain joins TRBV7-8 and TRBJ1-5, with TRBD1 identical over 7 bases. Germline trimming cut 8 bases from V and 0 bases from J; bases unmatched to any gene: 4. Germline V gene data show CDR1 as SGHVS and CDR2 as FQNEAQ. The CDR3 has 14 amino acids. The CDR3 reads CASGGQYSNQPQHF. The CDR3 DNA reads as TGTGCCAGCGGGGGACAGTATAGCAATCAGCCCCAGCATTTT.

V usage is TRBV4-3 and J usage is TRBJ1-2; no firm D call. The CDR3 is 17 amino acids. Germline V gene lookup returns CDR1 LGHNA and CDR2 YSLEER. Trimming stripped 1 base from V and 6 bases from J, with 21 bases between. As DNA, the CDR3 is TGCGCCAGCAGCCAAGCTTACAGTCCTGTCGCTCGCAATGGCTACACCTTC. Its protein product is CASSQAYSPVARNGYTF.

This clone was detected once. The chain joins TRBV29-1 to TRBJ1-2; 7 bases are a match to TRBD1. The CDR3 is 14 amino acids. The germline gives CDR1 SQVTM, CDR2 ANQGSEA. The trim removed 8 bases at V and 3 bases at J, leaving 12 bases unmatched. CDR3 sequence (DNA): TGCAGCACAGTAGGGGGCGCAGGCGACTATGGCTACACCTTC. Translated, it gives CSTVGGAGDYGYTF.

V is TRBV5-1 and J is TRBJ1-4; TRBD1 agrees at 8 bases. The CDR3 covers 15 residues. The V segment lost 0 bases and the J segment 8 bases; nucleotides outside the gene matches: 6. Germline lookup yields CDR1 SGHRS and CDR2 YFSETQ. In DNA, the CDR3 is TGCGCCAGCAGCTTGGTTGGACAGGGAGAGGAAAAACTGTTTTTT. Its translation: CASSLVGQGEEKLFF.

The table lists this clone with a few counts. The chain's CDR3 is CASSLDGPAGGPNQPQHF. CDR3 sequence (DNA): TGTGCCAGCAGCTTGGATGGTCCGGCAGGGGGCCCCAATCAGCCCCAGCATTTT. The chain has TRBV5-4 and TRBJ1-5; 8 bases are a match to TRBD1. This CDR3 is 18 amino acids long. Trimming cost V 0 bases and J 3 bases; bases outside gene matches: 11. From germline, CDR1 is SGHNT and CDR2 YYREEE (reference sequence).

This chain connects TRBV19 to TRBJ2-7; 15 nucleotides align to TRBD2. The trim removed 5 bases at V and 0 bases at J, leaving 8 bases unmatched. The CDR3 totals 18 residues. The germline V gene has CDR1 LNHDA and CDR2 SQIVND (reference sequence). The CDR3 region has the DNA TGTGCCAGTAGTCCGGGACTAGCGGGGGGCCTGAGCTCCTACGAGCAGTACTTC. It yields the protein CASSPGLAGGLSSYEQYF.

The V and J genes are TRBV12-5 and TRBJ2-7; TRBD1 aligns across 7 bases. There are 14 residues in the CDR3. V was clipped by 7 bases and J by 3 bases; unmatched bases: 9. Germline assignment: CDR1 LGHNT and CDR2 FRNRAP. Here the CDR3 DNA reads TGTGCTAGTGCCCGGGACAGCTATAACTACGAGCAGTACTTC. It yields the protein CASARDSYNYEQYF.

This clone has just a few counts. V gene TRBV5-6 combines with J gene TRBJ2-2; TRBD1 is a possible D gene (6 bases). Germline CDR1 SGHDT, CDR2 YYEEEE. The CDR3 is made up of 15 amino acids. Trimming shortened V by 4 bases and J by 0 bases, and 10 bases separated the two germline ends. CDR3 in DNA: TGTGCCAGCAGCCCCGGACAGACGAACACCGGGGAGCTGTTTTTT. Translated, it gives CASSPGQTNTGELFF.

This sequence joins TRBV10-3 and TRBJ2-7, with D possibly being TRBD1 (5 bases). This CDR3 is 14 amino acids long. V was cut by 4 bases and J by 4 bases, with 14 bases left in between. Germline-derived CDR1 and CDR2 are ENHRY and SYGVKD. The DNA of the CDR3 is TGTGCCATCAGTGGCGCGCAGGGTCCATACGAGCAGTACTTC. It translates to CAISGAQGPYEQYF.

CDR3: CASSPEQGWNQPQHF. The CDR3 nucleotides are TGTGCCAGCAGCCCAGAACAGGGGTGGAATCAGCCCCAGCATTTT. V and J are TRBV7-2 and TRBJ1-5; TRBD1 matches at 7 bases. This CDR3 region has 15 residues. V was pared by 5 bases and J by 4 bases, with 8 bases of the junction left unmatched. The germline V gene has CDR1 SGHTA and CDR2 FQGNSA.